A single sample is the source of the 25 T cell receptor beta chains below, sequenced in a study of blood T cell repertoires in COVID-19. This table comes from immunoSEQ multiplex PCR, and its TCRdb copy is limited to in-frame clones, with some not included. The sample contains 65,000 to 70,000 clones, about 86% of which appear only once. Sequencing was carried out using peripheral blood. The receptors were sampled from a man aged 35 to 55 with COVID-19, enrolled during active disease.

The rearrangement links TRBV29-1 to TRBJ1-2; D is perhaps TRBD1 (6 bases). Per the germline V gene, CDR1 is SQVTM and CDR2 is ANQGSEA. CDR3 length: 17 residues. Trimming pared 6 bases from V and 5 bases from J, leaving 28 bases between. CDR3 protein: CSVPRGTGSGVGYGYTF. CDR3 sequence (DNA): TGCAGCGTCCCCAGGGGAACTGGCTCTGGAGTGGGTTATGGCTACACCTTC.

This chain joins TRBV5-4 and TRBJ2-5; perhaps TRBD2 as D (6 bases). V lost 0 bases, J lost 1 base, and 13 bases lay in between. The CDR3 length is 16 residues. Germline lookup yields CDR1 SGHNT and CDR2 YYREEE (reference sequence). In DNA, the CDR3 is TGTGCCAGCAGCTTGGCGGGGGTGATTCTCCAAGAGACCCAGTACTTC. Its protein product is CASSLAGVILQETQYF.

The gene calls are TRBV5-4 and TRBJ2-2; TRBD1 matches 7 bases. CDR1 is SGHNT and CDR2 is YYREEE in the germline V gene (reference sequence). V gave up 4 bases and J gave up 4 bases; unmatched junction bases: 4. The CDR3 loop spans 14 amino acids. CDR3 protein: CASSNPGGTGELFF. For the CDR3, the DNA is TGTGCCAGCAGCAACCCAGGGGGCACCGGGGAGCTGTTTTTT.

V usage is TRBV27 and J usage is TRBJ2-7; D unclear. Germline loops: CDR1 MNHEY, CDR2 SMNVEV (reference sequence). The CDR3 length is 15 residues. The V gene lost 1 base and the J gene lost 2 bases, with 12 bases spanning the gap. In DNA, the CDR3 is TGTGCCAGCAGTTTATTCGCTAGTCCCGCCTACGAGCAGTACTTC. It specifies CASSLFASPAYEQYF.

The V gene is TRBV19, the J gene TRBJ2-7; D possibly corresponds to TRBD2 (5 bases). This CDR3 comprises 15 residues. V lost 5 bases and J 5 bases, leaving 19 bases between the germline ends. Per germline, CDR1 LNHDA and CDR2 SQIVND (reference sequence). The CDR3 here is CASSFNQLTLDEQYF. CDR3 DNA sequence: TGTGCCAGTAGTTTTAACCAGCTCACACTAGACGAGCAGTACTTC. The entire variable domain, with the rest obtained from reference TRBV19 and TRBJ2-7, is as follows: DGGITQSPKYLFRKEGQNVTLSCEQNLNHDAMYWYRQDPGQGLRLIYYSQIVNDFQKGDIAEGYSVSREKKESFPLTVTSAQKNPTAFYLCASSFNQLTLDEQYFGPGTRLTVT.

This clone was seen a handful of times. This chain joins TRBV5-5 and TRBJ1-3, with 7 bases that match TRBD1. Germline CDR1 reads SGHKS; CDR2 reads YYEKEE (reference sequence). The V segment lost 3 bases and the J segment 5 bases; nucleotides outside the gene matches: 8. The CDR3 extends over 15 amino acids. The CDR3 is CASSSVGTARNTIYF. The CDR3 DNA follows: TGTGCCAGCAGCTCAGTCGGGACAGCTAGAAACACCATATATTTT. Complete variable domain (other parts from reference TRBV5-5 and TRBJ1-3): DAGVTQSPTHLIKTRGQQVTLRCSPISGHKSVSWYQQVLGQGPQFIFQYYEKEERGRGNFPDRFSARQFPNYSSELNVNALLLGDSALYLCASSSVGTARNTIYFGEGSWLTVV.

The chain uses TRBV16 and TRBJ2-5; D may be TRBD1 (5 bases). The CDR3 has 16 residues. Trimming removed 2 bases at V and 0 bases at J, with 13 bases between. Germline CDR1 and CDR2: KGHSY and FQNENV. The CDR3 sequence is CASSQSGAENQETQYF. CDR3 coding DNA: TGTGCCAGCAGCCAAAGTGGGGCGGAGAACCAAGAGACCCAGTACTTC.

This chain connects TRBV18 to TRBJ2-1; D is possibly TRBD2 (6 bases). The V gene's germline CDR1 is KGHSH and CDR2 LQKENI. The length of the CDR3 is 18 residues. V was trimmed by 0 bases and J by 1 base, leaving 16 bases between them. The CDR3 nucleotides are TGTGCCAGCTCACCACCGGTAGGAGGGGCGGATTCCTACAATGAGCAGTTCTTC. Its protein product is CASSPPVGGADSYNEQFF.

The chain is built from TRBV2 and TRBJ2-4; D gene uncertain. The CDR3 spans 15 residues. The V gene lost 5 bases and the J gene lost 0 bases, with 11 bases spanning the gap. Germline values: CDR1 SNHLY, CDR2 FYNNEI. CDR3 sequence: CASSPTEVAKNIQYF. As DNA, the CDR3 is TGTGCCAGCAGTCCTACCGAGGTAGCCAAAAACATTCAGTACTTC.

The chain has TRBV2 and TRBJ2-3, with a weak D call TRBD2 (6 bases). V was pared by 4 bases and J by 5 bases, with 10 bases between. Germline-derived CDR1 and CDR2 are SNHLY and FYNNEI. This CDR3 is 13 amino acids long. The CDR3 DNA reads TGTGCCAGCAGTGCGGAGGGGCGAGATACGCAGTATTTT. Its protein is CASSAEGRDTQYF.

The V and J genes are TRBV6-5 and TRBJ1-6; D remains unclear. This CDR3 region has 14 residues. V dropped 9 bases and J dropped 5 bases, with 14 bases sitting between them. In germline, CDR1 is MNHEY, CDR2 SVGAGI. CDR3 nucleotide sequence: TGTGCCAGTAAAGAGAGGTTCCATAATTCACCCCTCCACTTT. Translated, it gives CASKERFHNSPLHF.

The CDR3 coding sequence is TGTGCCAGCAGTGCCGGGGCTAACTATGGCTACACCTTC. Translation: CASSAGANYGYTF. This chain links TRBV28 with TRBJ1-2, with no clear D. The CDR3 is made up of 13 amino acids. V was cut by 5 bases and J by 0 bases, with 7 bases left in between. Germline V lookup: CDR1 MDHEN, CDR2 SYDVKM.

This clone has only a few counts. This chain joins TRBV19 and TRBJ1-5, with D perhaps TRBD1 (6 bases). The CDR3 runs 15 residues. The V end lost 4 bases, the J end lost 1 base, and 11 bases lay between the germline ends. CDR1 is LNHDA and CDR2 is SQIVND in the germline V gene (reference sequence). The chain's CDR3 is CASSTGQTSNQPQHF. The CDR3 nucleotides read TGTGCCAGTAGTACCGGACAGACGAGCAATCAGCCCCAGCATTTT.

This chain links TRBV19 with TRBJ2-1; 9 nucleotides line up with TRBD1. Germline values: CDR1 LNHDA, CDR2 SQIVND (reference sequence). The CDR3 has 15 residues. Trimming at V came to 7 bases and at J to 2 bases, leaving 6 bases not matched to a gene. This CDR3 reads CASTLQGAAYNEQFF. CDR3 coding DNA: TGTGCCAGTACCCTACAGGGGGCAGCCTACAATGAGCAGTTCTTC.

The J gene is TRBJ2-7, the V gene TRBV20-1, with 9 bases identical to TRBD1. V lost 3 bases and J lost 4; bases outside the gene matches: 7. This CDR3 is 14 amino acids long. Germline assignment: CDR1 DFQATT and CDR2 SNEGSKA (reference sequence). CDR3 residues: CSASKGQGVYEQYF. Written as DNA, the CDR3 is TGCAGTGCTAGTAAGGGACAGGGAGTATACGAGCAGTACTTC.

The chain couples TRBV5-1 to TRBJ2-1, with 7 bases identical to TRBD1. The CDR3 runs to 13 residues. The J segment lost 9 bases and the V segment lost 5 bases, leaving 8 bases of the junction unmatched. Germline-derived CDR1 and CDR2 are SGHRS and YFSETQ. CDR3 in amino acids: CASRGLGGTEQFF. In DNA form, the CDR3 reads TGCGCCAGCAGAGGGTTAGGGGGCACTGAGCAGTTCTTC. Filled out from reference TRBV5-1 and TRBJ2-1, the complete variable domain reads KAGVTQTPRYLIKTRGQQVTLSCSPISGHRSVSWYQQTPGQGLQFLFEYFSETQRNKGNFPGRFSGRQFSNSRSEMNVSTLELGDSALYLCASRGLGGTEQFFGPGTRLTVL.

This chain joins TRBV4-1 and TRBJ1-5, with a weak D call TRBD1 (5 bases). Trimming shortened V by 4 bases and J by 5 bases, and 15 bases separated the two germline ends. Per germline, CDR1 MGHRA and CDR2 YSYEKL. This CDR3 is built from 15 residues. This chain's CDR3 is CASSLYPGVDQPQHF. CDR3 sequence (DNA): TGCGCCAGCAGCCTTTATCCGGGGGTCGATCAGCCCCAGCATTTT.

The chain links TRBV10-3 to TRBJ1-1; 7 bases fit TRBD1. The V gene's germline CDR1 is ENHRY and CDR2 SYGVKD. V trimming: 7 bases; J trimming: 0 bases; junction bases outside the gene matches: 8. The CDR3 sequence is 15 residues long. This CDR3 reads CAIKQTGYMNTEAFF. The DNA of the CDR3 is TGTGCCATCAAACAGACAGGGTATATGAACACTGAAGCTTTCTTT.

The chain has TRBV7-9 and TRBJ2-7; a weak D match, TRBD2 (5 bases). This CDR3 is built from 15 residues. Germline CDR1 SEHNR, CDR2 FQNEAQ (reference sequence). Trimming removed 6 bases from V and 5 bases from J, with 20 bases in between. In nucleotides, the CDR3 is TGTGCCAGCAGGGACCCTCGCGGGCCTTTCAACGAGCAGTACTTC. Encoded protein: CASRDPRGPFNEQYF.

The rearrangement joins TRBV5-1 to TRBJ2-7; 7 bases line up with TRBD1. Trimming at V came to 5 bases and at J to 3 bases, leaving 14 bases not matched to a gene. The germline CDR1 and CDR2 sequences are SGHRS and YFSETQ. This CDR3 has 16 residues. The CDR3 sequence is CASRASNRGMGYEQYF. The CDR3 DNA is TGCGCCAGCAGAGCTTCTAACAGGGGAATGGGCTACGAGCAGTACTTC.

This chain connects TRBV28 to TRBJ2-7; TRBD1 matches at 8 bases. J lost 7 bases, V lost 4 bases, and 9 bases had no gene match. CDR3 size: 14 residues. Germline V gene lookup returns CDR1 MDHEN and CDR2 SYDVKM. CDR3 protein: CASSWQGASREQYF. CDR3 nucleotides: TGTGCCAGCAGTTGGCAGGGGGCTTCGAGAGAGCAGTACTTC.

V usage is TRBV11-2 and J usage is TRBJ2-7; TRBD1 matches 9 bases. The germline gives CDR1 SGHAT, CDR2 FQNNGV. With V trimmed by 5 bases and J by 5 bases, 7 bases remained unmatched. The CDR3 length is 14 residues. The CDR3 region has the DNA TGTGCCAGCAGCCCGGGGACAGGGTTCCACGAGCAGTACTTC. It yields the protein CASSPGTGFHEQYF.

The CDR3 DNA follows: TGTGCCAGCAGCTTAGAGGGGAGCTCCTACAATGAGCAGTTCTTC. This sequence encodes CASSLEGSSYNEQFF. V and J are TRBV11-3 and TRBJ2-1, with D possibly TRBD2 on 5 matching bases. CDR1 and CDR2 from the germline V gene are SGHNT and YENEEA. The length of the CDR3 is 15 residues. Trimming pared 0 bases from V and 0 bases from J, leaving 6 bases between.

This clone was seen more than once but under ten times. The chain couples TRBV6-6 to TRBJ2-2; maybe TRBD1 (6 bases). The CDR3 extends over 16 amino acids. Germline V gene sequence: CDR1 MNHNY, CDR2 SVGAGI (reference sequence). V was cut by 0 bases and J by 5 bases, with 13 bases left in between. The CDR3 bases are TGTGCCAGCAGTTACTCCTACAGGGCTAATACCGGGGAGCTGTTTTTT. It encodes CASSYSYRANTGELFF.

This rearrangement joins TRBV5-5 to TRBJ1-1, with D perhaps TRBD1 (6 bases). Trimming shortened V by 2 bases and J by 4 bases, and 15 bases separated the two germline ends. Germline V gene sequence: CDR1 SGHKS, CDR2 YYEKEE (reference sequence). The CDR3 has 15 residues. CDR3 loop: CASSFRQGSGTEAFF. As DNA, the CDR3 is TGTGCCAGCAGCTTTCGGCAGGGGAGCGGCACTGAAGCTTTCTTT.